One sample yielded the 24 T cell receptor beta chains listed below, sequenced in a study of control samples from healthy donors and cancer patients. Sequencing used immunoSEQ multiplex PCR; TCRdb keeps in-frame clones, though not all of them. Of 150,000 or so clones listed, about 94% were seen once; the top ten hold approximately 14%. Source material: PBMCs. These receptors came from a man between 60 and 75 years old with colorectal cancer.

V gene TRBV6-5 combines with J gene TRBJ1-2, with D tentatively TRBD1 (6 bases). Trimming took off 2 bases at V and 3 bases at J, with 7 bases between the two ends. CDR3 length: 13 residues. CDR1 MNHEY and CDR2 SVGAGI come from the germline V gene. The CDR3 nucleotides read TGTGCCAGCAGTTACGACAGGTACTATGGCTACACCTTC. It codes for CASSYDRYYGYTF.

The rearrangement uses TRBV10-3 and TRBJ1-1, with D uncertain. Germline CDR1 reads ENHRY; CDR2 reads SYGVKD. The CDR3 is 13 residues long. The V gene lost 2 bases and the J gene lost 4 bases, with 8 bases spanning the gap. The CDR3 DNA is TGTGCCATCAGTGAGCTGGGAATCACTGAAGCTTTCTTT. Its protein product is CAISELGITEAFF.

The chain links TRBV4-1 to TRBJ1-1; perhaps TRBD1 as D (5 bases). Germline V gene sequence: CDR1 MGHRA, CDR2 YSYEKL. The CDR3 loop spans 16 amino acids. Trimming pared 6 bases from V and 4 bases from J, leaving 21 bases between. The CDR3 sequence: CASSPSRDLSATEAFF. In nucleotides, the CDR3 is TGCGCCAGCAGTCCTTCGCGGGACCTTTCGGCCACTGAAGCTTTCTTT.

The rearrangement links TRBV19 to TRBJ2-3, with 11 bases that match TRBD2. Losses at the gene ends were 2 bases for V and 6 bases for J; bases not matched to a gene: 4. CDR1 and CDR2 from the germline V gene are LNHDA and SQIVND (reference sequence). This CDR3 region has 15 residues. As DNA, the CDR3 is TGTGCCAGTAGTATATCTAGCGGGGGGCTGGATACGCAGTATTTT. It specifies CASSISSGGLDTQYF.

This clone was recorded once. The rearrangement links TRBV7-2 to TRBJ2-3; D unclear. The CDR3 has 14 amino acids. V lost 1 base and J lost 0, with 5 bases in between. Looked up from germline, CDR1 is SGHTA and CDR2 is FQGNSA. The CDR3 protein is CASSLDTSTDTQYF. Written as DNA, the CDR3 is TGTGCCAGCAGCTTAGATACCAGCACAGATACGCAGTATTTT.

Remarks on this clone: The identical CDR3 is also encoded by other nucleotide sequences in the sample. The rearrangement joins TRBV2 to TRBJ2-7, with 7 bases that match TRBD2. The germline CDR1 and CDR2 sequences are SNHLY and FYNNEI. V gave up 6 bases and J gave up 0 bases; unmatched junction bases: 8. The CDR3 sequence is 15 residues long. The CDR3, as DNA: TGTGCCAGCAGGGAATCTAGCGGACCCTCCTACGAGCAGTACTTC. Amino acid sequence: CASRESSGPSYEQYF. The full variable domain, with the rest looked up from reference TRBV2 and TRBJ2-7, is EPEVTQTPSHQVTQMGQEVILRCVPISNHLYFYWYRQILGQKVEFLVSFYNNEISEKSEIFDDQFSVERPDGSNFTLKIRSTKLEDSAMYFCASRESSGPSYEQYFGPGTRLTVT.

Here the CDR3 reads CASSIARGLGSQPQHF. CDR3 coding DNA: TGTGCCAGTAGTATAGCTCGGGGGCTCGGTAGTCAGCCCCAGCATTTT. The V call is TRBV19, the J call TRBJ1-5, with D perhaps matching TRBD1 (6 bases). This CDR3 has 16 amino acids. V gave up 1 base and J gave up 6 bases, with 16 bases separating them. Germline lookup yields CDR1 LNHDA and CDR2 SQIVND (reference sequence).

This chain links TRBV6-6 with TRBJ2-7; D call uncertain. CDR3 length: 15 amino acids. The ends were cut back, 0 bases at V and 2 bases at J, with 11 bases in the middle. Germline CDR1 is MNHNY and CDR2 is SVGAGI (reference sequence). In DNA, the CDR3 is TGTGCCAGCAGTTACTCGAATCAGGCGACCTACGAGCAGTACTTC. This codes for CASSYSNQATYEQYF.

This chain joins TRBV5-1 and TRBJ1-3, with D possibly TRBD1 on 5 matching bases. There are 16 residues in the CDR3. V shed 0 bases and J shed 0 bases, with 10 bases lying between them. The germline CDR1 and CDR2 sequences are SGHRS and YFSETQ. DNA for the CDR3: TGCGCCAGCAGCTTGGTTGGGGGGAACTCTGGAAACACCATATATTTT. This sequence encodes CASSLVGGNSGNTIYF.

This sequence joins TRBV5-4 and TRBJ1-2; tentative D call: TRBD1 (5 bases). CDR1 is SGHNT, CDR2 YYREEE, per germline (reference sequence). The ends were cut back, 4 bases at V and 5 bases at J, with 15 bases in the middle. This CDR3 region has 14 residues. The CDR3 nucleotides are TGTGCCAGCAGCCCAGCCTTTGGGGGATATGGCTACACCTTC. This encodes CASSPAFGGYGYTF.

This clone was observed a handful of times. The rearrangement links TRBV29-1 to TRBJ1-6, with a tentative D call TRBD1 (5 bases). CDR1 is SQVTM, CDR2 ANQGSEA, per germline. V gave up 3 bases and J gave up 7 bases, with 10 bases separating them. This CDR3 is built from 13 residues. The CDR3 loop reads CSVEEGQNSPLHF. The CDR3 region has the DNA TGCAGCGTTGAGGAGGGGCAAAATTCACCCCTCCACTTT.

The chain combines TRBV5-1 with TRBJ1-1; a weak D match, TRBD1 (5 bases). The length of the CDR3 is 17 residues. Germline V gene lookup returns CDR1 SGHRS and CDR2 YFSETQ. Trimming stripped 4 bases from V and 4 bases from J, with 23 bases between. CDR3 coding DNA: TGCGCCAGCAGCCTCGTTGGGGGGATGGATATAGGCACTGAAGCTTTCTTT. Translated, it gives CASSLVGGMDIGTEAFF.

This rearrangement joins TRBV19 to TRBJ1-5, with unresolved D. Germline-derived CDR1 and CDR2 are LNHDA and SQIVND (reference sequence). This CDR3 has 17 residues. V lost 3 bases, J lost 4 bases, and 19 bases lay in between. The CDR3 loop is CASSIRSAGPGNQPQHF. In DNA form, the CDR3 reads TGTGCCAGTAGTATTCGATCCGCGGGCCCTGGTAATCAGCCCCAGCATTTT.

CDR3 DNA: TGTGCCAGCAGCGCGGACCGGGACAGCTACGAGCAGTACTTC. Protein: CASSADRDSYEQYF. The rearrangement uses TRBV9 and TRBJ2-7; TRBD1 agrees at 7 bases. The CDR3 runs 14 residues. Trimming removed 3 bases from V and 3 bases from J; junction bases left unmatched: 6. Germline V CDR1 and CDR2: SGDLS, YYNGEE.

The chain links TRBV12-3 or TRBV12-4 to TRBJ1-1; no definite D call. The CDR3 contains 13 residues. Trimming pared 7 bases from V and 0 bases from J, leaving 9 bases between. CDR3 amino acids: CASKHGMNTEAFF. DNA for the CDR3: TGTGCCAGCAAGCACGGGATGAACACTGAAGCTTTCTTT.

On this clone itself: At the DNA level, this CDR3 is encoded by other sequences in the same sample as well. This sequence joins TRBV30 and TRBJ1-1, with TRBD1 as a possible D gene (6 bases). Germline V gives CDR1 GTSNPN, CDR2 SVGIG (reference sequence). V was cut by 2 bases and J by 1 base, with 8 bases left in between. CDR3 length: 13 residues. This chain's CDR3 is CAWSKQGNTEAFF. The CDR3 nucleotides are TGTGCCTGGAGTAAACAGGGGAACACTGAAGCTTTCTTT.

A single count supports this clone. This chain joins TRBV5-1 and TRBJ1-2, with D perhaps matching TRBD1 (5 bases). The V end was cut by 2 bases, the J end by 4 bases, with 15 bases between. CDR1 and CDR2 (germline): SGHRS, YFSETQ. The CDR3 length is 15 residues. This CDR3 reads CASSFGDGGGYGYTF. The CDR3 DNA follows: TGCGCCAGCAGCTTTGGGGACGGCGGAGGCTATGGCTACACCTTC.

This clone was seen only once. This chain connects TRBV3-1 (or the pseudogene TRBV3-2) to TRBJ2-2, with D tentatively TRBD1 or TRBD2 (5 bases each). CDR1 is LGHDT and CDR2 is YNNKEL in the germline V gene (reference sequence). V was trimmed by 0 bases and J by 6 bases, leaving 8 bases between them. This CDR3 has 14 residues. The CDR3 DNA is TGTGCCAGCAGCCAAGAGAGGGGCTCCGGGGAGCTGTTTTTT. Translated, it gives CASSQERGSGELFF.

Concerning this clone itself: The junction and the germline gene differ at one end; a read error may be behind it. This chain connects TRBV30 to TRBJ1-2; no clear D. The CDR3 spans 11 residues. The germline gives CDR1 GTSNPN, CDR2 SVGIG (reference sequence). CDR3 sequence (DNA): TGTGCCTGGAGTTCGTCTCGTGGCCACACCTTC. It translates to CAWSSSRGHTF. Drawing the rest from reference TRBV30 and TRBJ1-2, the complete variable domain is SQTIHQWPATLVQPVGSPLSLECTVEGTSNPNLYWYRQAAGRGLQLLFYSVGIGQISSEVPQNLSASRPQDRQFILSSKKLLLSDSGFYLCAWSSSRGHTFGSGTRLTVV.

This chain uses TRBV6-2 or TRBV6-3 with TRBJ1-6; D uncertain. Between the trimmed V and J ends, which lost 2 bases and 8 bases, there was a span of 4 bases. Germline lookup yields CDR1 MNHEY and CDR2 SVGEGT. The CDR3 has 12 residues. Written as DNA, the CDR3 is TGTGCCAGCAGTTACCTCGATTCACCCCTCCACTTT. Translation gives CASSYLDSPLHF.

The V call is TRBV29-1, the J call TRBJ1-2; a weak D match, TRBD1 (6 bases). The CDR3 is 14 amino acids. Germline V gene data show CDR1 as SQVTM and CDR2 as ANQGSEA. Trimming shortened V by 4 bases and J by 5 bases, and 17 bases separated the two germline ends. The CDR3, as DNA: TGCAGCGTTGGAGGGGGTACCCTTGAATATGGCTACACCTTC. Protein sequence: CSVGGGTLEYGYTF.

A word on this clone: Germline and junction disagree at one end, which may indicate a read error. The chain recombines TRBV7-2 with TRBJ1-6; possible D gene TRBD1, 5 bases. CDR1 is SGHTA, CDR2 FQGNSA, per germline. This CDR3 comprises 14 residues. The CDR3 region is CASSLTAYSSPLHF. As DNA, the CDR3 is TGTGCCAGCAGCCTGACAGCCTATAGTTCACCCCTCCACTTT.

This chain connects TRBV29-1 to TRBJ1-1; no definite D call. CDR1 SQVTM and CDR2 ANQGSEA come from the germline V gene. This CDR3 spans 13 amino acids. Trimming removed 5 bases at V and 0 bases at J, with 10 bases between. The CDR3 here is CSVRVTLNTEAFF. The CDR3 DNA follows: TGCAGCGTTCGAGTGACATTGAACACTGAAGCTTTCTTT.

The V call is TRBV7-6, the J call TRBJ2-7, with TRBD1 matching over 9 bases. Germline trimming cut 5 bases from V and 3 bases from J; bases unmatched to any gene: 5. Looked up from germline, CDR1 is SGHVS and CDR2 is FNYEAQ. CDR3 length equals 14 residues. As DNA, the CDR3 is TGTGCCAGCAGCCAAGGGACAGGGAACTACGAGCAGTACTTC. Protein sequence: CASSQGTGNYEQYF.